This passage covers 7 T cell receptor beta chains from one sample sequenced in a study of T cell responses to AZD1222 COVID-19 vaccine. The repertoire was sequenced with immunoSEQ multiplex PCR; TCRdb's copy has only in-frame clones and lacks some. The data hold 180,000 or so clones, with around 95% observed a single time. Material: peripheral blood, obtained on day 0 of AZD1222 vaccination. The receptors were sampled from an adult in good health.

The chain uses TRBV10-2 and TRBJ1-4; the D is unclear. The CDR3 consists of 14 residues. The V end lost 6 bases, the J end lost 8 bases, and 16 bases lay between the germline ends. Germline V lookup: CDR1 WSHSY, CDR2 SAAADI. The CDR3 spells CASRPQLGPEKLFF. CDR3 sequence (DNA): TGCGCCAGCAGGCCCCAGTTGGGTCCCGAAAAACTGTTTTTT.

J is TRBJ2-1 and V is TRBV24-1; maybe TRBD2 (6 bases). Germline values: CDR1 KGHDR, CDR2 SFDVKD. This CDR3 comprises 13 residues. Deletions cut 3 bases from V and 10 bases from J, with 12 bases between. CDR3 nucleotide sequence: TGTGCCACCAGTGATAGTCTAGCGACGGAGCAGTTCTTC. It yields the protein CATSDSLATEQFF.

This chain connects TRBV6-5 to TRBJ1-1; TRBD1 matches 7 bases. Per the germline V gene, CDR1 is MNHEY and CDR2 is SVGAGI. The CDR3 is 13 residues long. V trimming: 8 bases; J trimming: 1 base; junction bases outside the gene matches: 4. DNA for the CDR3: TGTGCCAGCTCCAGGGGGGGGAACACTGAAGCTTTCTTT. This gives the protein CASSRGGNTEAFF.

As DNA, the CDR3 is TGTGCCAGCAGCTTCGGACTTCACACCGGGGAGCTGTTTTTT. Amino acids: CASSFGLHTGELFF. The chain recombines TRBV7-2 with TRBJ2-2, with D maybe TRBD2 (5 bases). The CDR3 covers 14 residues. Trimming removed 3 bases at V and 3 bases at J, with 8 bases between. Germline V gene sequence: CDR1 SGHTA, CDR2 FQGNSA.

This clone has ten or more counts. The chain couples TRBV25-1 to TRBJ2-2, with TRBD1 matching 8 bases. This CDR3 has 13 residues. Trimming at V came to 7 bases and at J to 3 bases, leaving 1 base not matched to a gene. Germline V gene lookup returns CDR1 MGHDK and CDR2 SYGVNS. DNA for the CDR3: TGTGCCAGCACGACAGGGGACACCGGGGAGCTGTTTTTT. It specifies CASTTGDTGELFF.

The chain carries TRBV2 and TRBJ1-1, with TRBD1 identical over 7 bases. Germline values: CDR1 SNHLY, CDR2 FYNNEI. V lost 6 bases to trimming and J lost 6 bases; unmatched junction nucleotides: 7. CDR3 length: 13 amino acids. CDR3 amino acids: CASRVTGVPEAFF. The CDR3 nucleotides read TGTGCCAGCAGAGTTACAGGGGTACCTGAAGCTTTCTTT. Full variable domain (remainder filled in from reference TRBV2 and TRBJ1-1): EPEVTQTPSHQVTQMGQEVILRCVPISNHLYFYWYRQILGQKVEFLVSFYNNEISEKSEIFDDQFSVERPDGSNFTLKIRSTKLEDSAMYFCASRVTGVPEAFFGQGTRLTVV.

The chain links TRBV19 to TRBJ1-4; D not resolved. The germline V gene has CDR1 LNHDA and CDR2 SQIVND (reference sequence). The ends were cut back, 7 bases at V and 4 bases at J, with 4 bases in the middle. The CDR3 is 11 residues long. The DNA for the CDR3 is TGTGCCAGTACCGATAATGAAAAACTGTTTTTT. Protein product: CASTDNEKLFF.